One T cell receptor (beta chain) is described in this entry. Its antigen remains undetermined. Nothing much larger sits one base from this clone, and base qualities are not available. This specimen comes from a study of T cells in localized non-small cell lung cancer (dated by TCRdb to 2020 to 2022). Broadly, across the study: T cell repertoires of 200 to 250 early-stage NSCLC patients were analyzed, with tumors being compared against uninvolved tumor-adjacent lungs. Of the NSCLC patients, approximately 130 were male and around 99 were female, and the mean age was approximately 64 years. The cohort was made up of 200 to 250 treatment-naive NSCLC patients whose localized lung tumors had been resected.

The germline V gene provides CDR1 ENHRY and CDR2 SYGVKD. Trimming costs V 0 bases and J 7 bases, and their ends lie 13 bases apart. Including the terminal cysteine and phenylalanine, the CDR3 comprises 15 residues. Of the read, only the CDR3 DNA is kept; its 45 bases are in frame from base 1. At diagnosis, peripheral blood, uninvolved tumor-adjacent lung and tumor were collected and were preserved as a mix of fresh-frozen and FFPE material. For TCR repertoire profiling, blood samples were analyzed as peripheral blood mononuclear cells. Study-wide conclusions, independent of this receptor: Higher blood T cell density associated with longer overall survival, while higher adjacent-lung clonality associated with shorter survival. Uninvolved tumor-adjacent lung showed the highest T cell clonality, higher than tumor, which suggests more focused antigenic responses in the adjacent lung. Because of the exploratory design, TCR variables were selected using unadjusted p-values without false-discovery rate correction. Of the top 100 tumor clones, a median of approximately 60 were detected in paired uninvolved adjacent lung; under 30 were also among that lung's top 100. Because multi-region tumor sequencing was not done, intratumor heterogeneity could not be ruled out.

The immunoSEQ Assay was used to sequence TCR beta CDR3 regions from DNA. For the original study's pipeline: To compute T cell density, TCR beta template counts were normalized to usable DNA, which was estimated by amplifying housekeeping genes. Using the preseqR package, richness was estimated by extrapolating to 120,000 templates for tissue samples and 400,000 templates for PBMC samples. Clonality was calculated as one minus Pielou's evenness. Differential abundance testing on productive amino-acid clonotypes, with a minimum total count of 5 and an alpha of 0.1, was used to identify tissue-enriched TCRs. Repertoire overlap between compartments was quantified with the Jaccard Index and Morisita Overlap Index. GLIPH grouped TCR beta CDR3s together with public tetramer-defined viral CDR3s, and a viral motif had to include at least three viral sequences and show V-gene enrichment. Held by TCRdb, this immuneACCESS table contains in-frame sequences only and omits some clones. Under half of the omission traces to an unresolved V gene where checked; the cause of the rest is unknown. The V and J calls and clone size were taken over from that table, and D and trimming were inferred from the DNA. Within this sample are around 140,000 clones, with 80% to 90% of them counted one time only. 1.5% to 2% of the sample is in the top ten clones.

The chain uses TRBV10-3 and TRBJ2-1, with TRBD1 perhaps the D gene, on 5 matching bases. This receptor was taken from a female donor older than 55 with stage I lung adenocarcinoma. The source material was peripheral blood, sampled before any cancer treatment. The DNA is as follows: TGTGCCATCAGTGAGTCCCGGCAGGGCCGGAATGAGCAGTTCTTC. This translates into CAISESRQGRNEQFF.